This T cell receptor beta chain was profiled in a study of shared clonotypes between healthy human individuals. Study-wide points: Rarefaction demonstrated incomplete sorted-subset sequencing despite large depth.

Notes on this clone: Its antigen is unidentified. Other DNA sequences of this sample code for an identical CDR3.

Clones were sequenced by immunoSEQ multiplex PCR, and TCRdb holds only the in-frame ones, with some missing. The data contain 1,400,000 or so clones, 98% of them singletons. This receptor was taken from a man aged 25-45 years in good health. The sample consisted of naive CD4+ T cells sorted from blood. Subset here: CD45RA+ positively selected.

The CDR3 DNA reads TGTGCCAGCAGTTTAAGGCAGTTCACAGATACGCAGTATTTT. Amino acid sequence: CASSLRQFTDTQYF. This sequence joins TRBV28 and TRBJ2-3; D not certain. This CDR3 spans 14 amino acids. V gave up 2 bases and J gave up 2 bases, with 8 bases separating them. Germline assignment: CDR1 MDHEN and CDR2 SYDVKM. The whole variable domain, remainder taken from reference TRBV28 and TRBJ2-3, is DVKVTQSSRYLVKRTGEKVFLECVQDMDHENMFWYRQDPGLGLRLIYFSYDVKMKEKGDIPEGYSVSREKKERFSLILESASTNQTSMYLCASSLRQFTDTQYFGPGTRLTVL.